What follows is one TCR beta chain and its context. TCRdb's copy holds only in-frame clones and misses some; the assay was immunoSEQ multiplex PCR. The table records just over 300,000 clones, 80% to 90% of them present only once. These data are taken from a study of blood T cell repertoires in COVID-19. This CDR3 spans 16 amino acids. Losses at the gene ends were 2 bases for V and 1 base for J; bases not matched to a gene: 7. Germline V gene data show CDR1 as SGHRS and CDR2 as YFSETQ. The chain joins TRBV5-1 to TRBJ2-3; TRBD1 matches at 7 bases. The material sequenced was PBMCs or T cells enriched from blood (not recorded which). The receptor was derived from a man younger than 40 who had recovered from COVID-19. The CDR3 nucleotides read TGCGCCAGCAGCTTCGGGCGGACAGGCGGCACAGATACGCAGTATTTT. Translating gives CASSFGRTGGTDTQYF.